The 8 T cell receptor beta chains below were found in one sample sequenced in a study of blood T cell repertoires in COVID-19. Profiled with immunoSEQ multiplex PCR; TCRdb holds only in-frame clones, not every one. The sample lists about 190,000 clones, around nine tenths seen once, with about 6.8% in the top ten. Sequenced input: peripheral blood. Receptors were obtained from a woman in her thirties or forties who had recovered from COVID-19.

The chain links TRBV7-8 to TRBJ1-1, with D unresolved. The CDR3 has 14 residues. The V end was cut by 5 bases, the J end by 4 bases, with 14 bases between. Per the germline V gene, CDR1 is SGHVS and CDR2 is FQNEAQ. The CDR3 nucleotides are TGTGCCAGCAGCCCCTGGAGTGACGGCACTGAAGCTTTCTTT. It specifies CASSPWSDGTEAFF.

This chain connects TRBV13 to TRBJ1-1; D uncertain. Deletions cut 4 bases from V and 1 base from J, with 10 bases between. Germline loops: CDR1 PRHDT, CDR2 FYEKMQ (reference sequence). The CDR3 contains 14 residues. The CDR3 region has the DNA TGTGCCAGCAGCTCTTACCGGGAGAACACTGAAGCTTTCTTT. It specifies CASSSYRENTEAFF.

V usage is TRBV18 and J usage is TRBJ1-6, with 7 bases that match TRBD1. CDR3 length: 15 amino acids. Germline V lookup: CDR1 KGHSH, CDR2 LQKENI. V shed 3 bases, J shed 7 bases, and the junction held 6 bases outside the gene matches. DNA for the CDR3: TGTGCCAGCTCACCCGGACAGGTTGACAATTCACCCCTCCACTTT. Protein product: CASSPGQVDNSPLHF.

J is TRBJ1-4 and V is TRBV4-1; D call uncertain. Deletions cut 4 bases from V and 6 bases from J, with 15 bases between. Per the germline V gene, CDR1 is MGHRA and CDR2 is YSYEKL. The CDR3 runs 15 residues. CDR3 DNA: TGCGCCAGCAGCCGATCCTCCCATCGGGATGAAAAACTGTTTTTT. Amino acids: CASSRSSHRDEKLFF.

The V call is TRBV6-5, the J call TRBJ1-2, with D hard to call. The CDR3 length is 15 residues. V shed 0 bases and J shed 7 bases, with 15 bases lying between them. In germline, CDR1 is MNHEY, CDR2 SVGAGI. CDR3 amino acids: CASSYSAAGSLGYTF. In nucleotides, the CDR3 is TGTGCCAGCAGTTACTCGGCGGCTGGGTCTCTTGGCTACACCTTC.

This clone was seen once. V is TRBV20-1 and J is TRBJ2-5; 11 bases align to TRBD2. CDR3 length equals 15 residues. J lost 2 bases, V lost 3 bases, and 5 bases had no gene match. CDR1 is DFQATT, CDR2 SNEGSKA, per germline (reference sequence). The CDR3 protein is CSASQVAGGQETQYF. The CDR3 nucleotides read TGCAGTGCTAGTCAGGTAGCGGGAGGGCAAGAGACCCAGTACTTC.

This chain connects TRBV6-2 or TRBV6-3 to TRBJ2-2, with 7 nucleotides matching TRBD1. Trimming removed 4 bases from V and 5 bases from J; junction bases left unmatched: 10. The germline CDR1 and CDR2 sequences are MNHEY and SVGEGT. The CDR3 extends over 16 amino acids. The CDR3 bases are TGTGCCAGCAGTTGGACAGGCGGCATTTCAACCGGGGAGCTGTTTTTT. Protein: CASSWTGGISTGELFF.

This clone was seen a single time. The chain joins TRBV20-1 to TRBJ1-3; 12 positions match TRBD1. In germline, CDR1 is DFQATT, CDR2 SNEGSKA (reference sequence). The CDR3 runs to 18 residues. The trim removed 3 bases at V and 0 bases at J, leaving 9 bases unmatched. This CDR3 reads CSASGTGGRRGSGNTIYF. In DNA, the CDR3 is TGCAGTGCTAGTGGGACAGGGGGCCGCCGGGGCTCTGGAAACACCATATATTTT.